The 13 T cell receptor beta chains below were found in one sample sequenced in a study of blood T cell repertoires in COVID-19. Repertoires were generated with immunoSEQ multiplex PCR, while TCRdb's copy carries only in-frame clones and drops some. The data hold fewer than 300,000 clones, with 75% to 95% observed a single time. Sequencing input: PBMCs or T cells enriched from blood (not recorded which). Receptors originate from a woman in her 30s who had recovered from COVID-19.

The V and J genes are TRBV5-1 and TRBJ2-1, with 10 bases lining up with TRBD2. The CDR3 contains 17 residues. The junction had 15 bases not matched to a gene; V was cut back by 4 bases and J by 8 bases. Germline V CDR1 and CDR2: SGHRS, YFSETQ. The CDR3 here is CASSPASGSLVSHEQFF. The CDR3 coding sequence is TGCGCCAGCAGCCCTGCTAGCGGGAGTCTCGTTTCCCATGAGCAGTTCTTC.

This clone was seen only once. The V gene is TRBV25-1, the J gene TRBJ1-1; D not resolved. The CDR3 is made up of 13 amino acids. V lost 2 bases to trimming and J lost 4 bases, with 8 bases between them. From germline, CDR1 is MGHDK and CDR2 SYGVNS. The CDR3 DNA is TGTGCCAGCAGTGAACCTGGAGGCACTGAAGCTTTCTTT. Its protein product is CASSEPGGTEAFF.

The J gene is TRBJ2-7, the V gene TRBV9, with TRBD2 as a possible D gene (6 bases). V lost 3 bases to trimming and J lost 5 bases, with 12 bases between them. The CDR3 is 13 residues long. The germline CDR1 and CDR2 sequences are SGDLS and YYNGEE. The CDR3: CASSARLGDEQYF. Written as DNA, the CDR3 is TGTGCCAGCAGCGCCAGACTAGGGGACGAGCAGTACTTC.

The gene calls are TRBV2 and TRBJ1-5; D unclear. Trimming took off 7 bases at V and 6 bases at J, with 13 bases between the two ends. The CDR3 sequence is 13 residues long. Germline V CDR1 and CDR2: SNHLY, FYNNEI. As DNA, the CDR3 is TGTGCCAGCACTGGAGACCGAATTCAGCCCCAGCATTTT. It is translated as CASTGDRIQPQHF.

The V gene is TRBV2, the J gene TRBJ1-5; TRBD1 agrees at 7 bases. After removal of 4 bases from V and 5 bases from J, the junction contained 8 bases not matched to a gene. This CDR3 spans 15 amino acids. The germline V gene has CDR1 SNHLY and CDR2 FYNNEI. The CDR3 reads CASSGVQGEYQPQHF. In DNA form, the CDR3 reads TGTGCCAGCAGTGGAGTCCAGGGGGAGTATCAGCCCCAGCATTTT.

The chain combines TRBV30 with TRBJ2-1; the D gene is possibly TRBD2 (5 bases). The germline gives CDR1 GTSNPN, CDR2 SVGIG (reference sequence). This CDR3 has 12 amino acids. Deletions cut 4 bases from V and 8 bases from J, with 12 bases between. Here the CDR3 reads CAWTPGGYEQFF. Written as DNA, the CDR3 is TGTGCCTGGACCCCCGGCGGGTATGAGCAGTTCTTC.

The rearrangement uses TRBV10-3 and TRBJ1-5; D gene ambiguous. Trimming stripped 4 bases from V and 3 bases from J, with 13 bases between. The CDR3 runs 15 residues. Germline assignment: CDR1 ENHRY and CDR2 SYGVKD. CDR3 sequence reads: CAISVEGANNQPQHF. The CDR3 DNA reads as TGTGCCATCAGTGTAGAGGGCGCGAACAATCAGCCCCAGCATTTT.

The chain employs TRBV3-1 (or the pseudogene TRBV3-2) and TRBJ1-1; 7 nucleotides agree with TRBD1. Germline V gene lookup returns CDR1 LGHDT and CDR2 YNNKEL (reference sequence). After removal of 4 bases from V and 5 bases from J, the junction contained 4 bases not matched to a gene. This CDR3 is 13 amino acids long. This CDR3 reads CASSPTGETEAFF. The CDR3 region has the DNA TGTGCCAGCAGCCCCACAGGGGAAACTGAAGCTTTCTTT.

The chain recombines TRBV3-1 (or the pseudogene TRBV3-2) with TRBJ2-2; D possibly corresponds to TRBD1 (6 bases). Germline V gives CDR1 LGHDT, CDR2 YNNKEL (reference sequence). This CDR3 is 15 amino acids long. The V and J ends lost 6 bases and 7 bases respectively, with 18 bases between them. CDR3 protein: CASSETGSQNGELFF. In nucleotides, the CDR3 is TGTGCCAGCAGTGAAACAGGGTCGCAGAACGGGGAGCTGTTTTTT.

The chain uses TRBV5-1 and TRBJ1-2; D possibly corresponds to TRBD1 (5 bases). Trimming removed 4 bases from V and 7 bases from J, with 11 bases in between. CDR3 size: 12 residues. Germline CDR1 reads SGHRS; CDR2 reads YFSETQ. Here the CDR3 DNA reads TGCGCCAGCAGCGCGAATAGGGGTGGCTACACCTTC. Its protein product is CASSANRGGYTF.

The V gene is TRBV6-5, the J gene TRBJ2-2; D is undetermined. CDR3 size: 13 residues. Germline V CDR1 and CDR2: MNHEY, SVGAGI. The V and J ends lost 7 bases and 9 bases respectively, with 15 bases between them. CDR3 protein: CASNGRPSRELFF. The CDR3, as DNA: TGTGCCAGCAACGGCAGGCCGTCCCGGGAGCTGTTTTTT.

This clone was recorded once. The chain links TRBV30 to TRBJ2-1, with D uncertain. The CDR3 covers 11 residues. Trimming removed 0 bases from V and 6 bases from J, with 3 bases in between. Germline CDR1 reads GTSNPN; CDR2 reads SVGIG (reference sequence). The DNA for the CDR3 is TGTGCCTGGAGTGTCGGCAATGAGCAGTTCTTC. Protein product: CAWSVGNEQFF.

V and J are TRBV27 and TRBJ1-5; D is perhaps TRBD1 (6 bases). Looked up from germline, CDR1 is MNHEY and CDR2 is SMNVEV (reference sequence). V dropped 3 bases and J dropped 0 bases, with 9 bases sitting between them. The CDR3 has 15 residues. CDR3 sequence (DNA): TGTGCCAGCAGTTTTGGACAGTATAGCAATCAGCCCCAGCATTTT. Translating it yields CASSFGQYSNQPQHF.